This T cell receptor (beta chain) emerged from a study of OX40 agonist ivuxolimab in advanced cancers. Background on the study: Intravenous ivuxolimab at 0.01 to 10 mg/kg was given to patients every 2 weeks.

Samples of blood were obtained at baseline, on cycle 4 day 1, and on cycle 7 day 1. The protocol was immunoSEQ multiplex PCR, while the TCRdb copy is restricted to in-frame clones and leaves out a portion. The sample records around 48,000 clones, 75% to 85% being singletons. Concerning this clone: Its antigen is not known.

The germline CDR1 and CDR2 sequences are MNHNY and SVGAGI (reference sequence). V lost 5 bases and J lost 5, with 15 bases in between. CDR3 length equals 14 residues. Study-wide results and caveats: At doses 0.1 to 3.0 mg/kg, CD4+ and CD8+ clones expanded.

This TCR derives from an adult with an advanced solid tumor such as melanoma, head and neck, liver or kidney cancer. The sequences come from CD4+ or CD8+ T cells sorted from blood, collected in a trial of the OX40 agonist ivuxolimab. The rearrangement joins TRBV6-6 to TRBJ2-5; perhaps TRBD2 as D (6 bases). The CDR3 sequence is CASSGLRAGETQYF. DNA of the CDR3: TGTGCCAGCAGTGGTCTACGGGCGGGGGAGACCCAGTACTTC.